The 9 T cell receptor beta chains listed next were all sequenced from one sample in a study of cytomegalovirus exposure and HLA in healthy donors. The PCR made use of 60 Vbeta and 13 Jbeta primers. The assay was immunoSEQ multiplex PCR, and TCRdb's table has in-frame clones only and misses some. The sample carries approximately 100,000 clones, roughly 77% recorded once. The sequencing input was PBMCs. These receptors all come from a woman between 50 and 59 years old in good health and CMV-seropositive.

CDR3 amino acids: CSARLTGELFF. The CDR3 DNA sequence: TGCAGTGCTAGATTAACCGGGGAGCTGTTTTTT. This chain uses TRBV20-1 with TRBJ2-2; the D is unclear. The CDR3 spans 11 residues. Germline CDR1 and CDR2: DFQATT and SNEGSKA (reference sequence). Trimming removed 2 bases from V and 5 bases from J, with 3 bases in between.

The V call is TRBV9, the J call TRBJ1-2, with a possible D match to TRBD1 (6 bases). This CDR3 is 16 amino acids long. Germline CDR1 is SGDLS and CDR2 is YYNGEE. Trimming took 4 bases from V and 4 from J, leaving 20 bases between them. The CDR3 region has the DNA TGTGCCAGCAGCCCGAGCGTACCTACAGGGACCTATGGCTACACCTTC. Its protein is CASSPSVPTGTYGYTF.

Written as DNA, the CDR3 is TGTGCCAGCAGCTTGAGTCAGGACTACGAGCAGTACTTC. It specifies CASSLSQDYEQYF. V usage is TRBV7-8 and J usage is TRBJ2-7; D is uncertain. CDR3 length: 13 residues. CDR1 and CDR2 (germline): SGHVS, FQNEAQ. V shed 3 bases and J shed 3 bases, with 9 bases lying between them.

This chain's CDR3 is CAWLRAGGLSNTGELFF. In DNA form, the CDR3 reads TGTGCCTGGCTGAGGGCGGGGGGCCTATCGAACACCGGGGAGCTGTTTTTT. V usage is TRBV30 and J usage is TRBJ2-2; 8 bases match TRBD2. Germline trimming cut 5 bases from V and 0 bases from J; bases unmatched to any gene: 11. This CDR3 spans 17 amino acids. The germline CDR1 and CDR2 sequences are GTSNPN and SVGIG (reference sequence). The variable domain in full, with the rest retrieved from reference TRBV30 and TRBJ2-2, is SQTIHQWPATLVQPVGSPLSLECTVEGTSNPNLYWYRQAAGRGLQLLFYSVGIGQISSEVPQNLSASRPQDRQFILSSKKLLLSDSGFYLCAWLRAGGLSNTGELFFGEGSRLTVL.

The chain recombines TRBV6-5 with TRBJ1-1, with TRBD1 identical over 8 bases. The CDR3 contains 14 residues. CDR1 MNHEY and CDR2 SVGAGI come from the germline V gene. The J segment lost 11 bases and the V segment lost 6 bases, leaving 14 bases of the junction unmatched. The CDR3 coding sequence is TGTGCCAGCAGCCCTACGGACAGGGAGGGAGAGGCTTTCTTT. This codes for CASSPTDREGEAFF.

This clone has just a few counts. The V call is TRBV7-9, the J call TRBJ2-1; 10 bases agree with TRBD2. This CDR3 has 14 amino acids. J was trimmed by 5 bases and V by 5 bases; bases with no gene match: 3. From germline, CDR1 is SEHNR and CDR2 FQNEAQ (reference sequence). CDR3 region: CASSSGRADNEQFF. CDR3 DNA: TGTGCCAGCAGCAGCGGGAGGGCGGACAATGAGCAGTTCTTC. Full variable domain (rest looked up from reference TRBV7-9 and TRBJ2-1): DTGVSQNPRHKITKRGQNVTFRCDPISEHNRLYWYRQTLGQGPEFLTYFQNEAQLEKSRLLSDRFSAERPKGSFSTLEIQRTEQGDSAMYLCASSSGRADNEQFFGPGTRLTVL.

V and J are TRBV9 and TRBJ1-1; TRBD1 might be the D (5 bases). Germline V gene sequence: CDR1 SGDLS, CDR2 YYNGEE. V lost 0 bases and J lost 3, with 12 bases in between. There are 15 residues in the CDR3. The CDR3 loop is CASSVVSGGDTEAFF. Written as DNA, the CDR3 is TGTGCCAGCAGCGTAGTTTCAGGAGGGGACACTGAAGCTTTCTTT.

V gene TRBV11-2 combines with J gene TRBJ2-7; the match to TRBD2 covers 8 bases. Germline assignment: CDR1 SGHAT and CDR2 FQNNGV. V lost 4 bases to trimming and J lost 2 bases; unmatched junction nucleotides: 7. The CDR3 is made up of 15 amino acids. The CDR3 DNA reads TGTGCCAGCAGCTCCTTAAGGCGGGGGGCCTACGAGCAGTACTTC. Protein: CASSSLRRGAYEQYF.

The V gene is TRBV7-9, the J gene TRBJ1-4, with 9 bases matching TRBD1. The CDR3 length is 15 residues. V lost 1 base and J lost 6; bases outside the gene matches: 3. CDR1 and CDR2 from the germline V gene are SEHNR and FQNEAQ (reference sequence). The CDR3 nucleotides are TGTGCCAGCAGCTTAGGGGACAGGGTGGATGAAAAACTGTTTTTT. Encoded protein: CASSLGDRVDEKLFF.